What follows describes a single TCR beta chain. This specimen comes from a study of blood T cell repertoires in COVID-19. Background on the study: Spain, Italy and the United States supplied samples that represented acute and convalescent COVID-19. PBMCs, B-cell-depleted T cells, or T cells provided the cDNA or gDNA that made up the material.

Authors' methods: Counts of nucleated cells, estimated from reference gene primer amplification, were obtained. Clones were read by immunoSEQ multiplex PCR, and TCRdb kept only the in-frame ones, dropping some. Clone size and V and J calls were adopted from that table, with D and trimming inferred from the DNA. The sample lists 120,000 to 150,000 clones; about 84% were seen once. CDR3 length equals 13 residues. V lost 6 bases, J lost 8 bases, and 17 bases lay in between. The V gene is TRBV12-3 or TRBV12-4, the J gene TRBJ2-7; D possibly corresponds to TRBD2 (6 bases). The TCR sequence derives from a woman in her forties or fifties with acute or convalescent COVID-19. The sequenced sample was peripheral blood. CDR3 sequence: CASSELAVMQQYF. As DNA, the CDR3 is TGTGCCAGCAGCGAACTAGCAGTTATGCAGCAGTACTTC.